Here is one T cell receptor beta chain with its context. The sample is drawn from a study of blood T cell repertoires in COVID-19. Looking at the study overall: There were acute and convalescent COVID-19 samples, and they came from the United States, Italy and Spain. T cells, B-cell-depleted T cells, or PBMCs provided the cDNA or gDNA that served as material.

The CDR3 loop spans 15 amino acids. The V end was cut by 5 bases, the J end by 0 bases, with 11 bases between. The germline CDR1 and CDR2 sequences are SEHNR and FQNEAQ (reference sequence). In the original workflow: Counts of nucleated cells, estimated from reference gene primer amplification, were obtained. The table came from immunoSEQ multiplex PCR; TCRdb's copy has only in-frame clones and leaves some out. The V and J calls and clone size are taken from that table; D and trimming were inferred from the DNA. The data show 98,000 or so clones, with 88% seen just once and roughly 2.3% held by the top ten.

Material for sequencing was peripheral blood. The chain links TRBV7-9 to TRBJ1-3; no reliable D call. The TCR sequence derives from a human donor in a cohort sampled during active COVID-19. CDR3 in amino acids: CASSPPGVSGNTIYF. The CDR3 DNA follows: TGTGCCAGCAGCCCCCCCGGGGTCTCTGGAAACACCATATATTTT.